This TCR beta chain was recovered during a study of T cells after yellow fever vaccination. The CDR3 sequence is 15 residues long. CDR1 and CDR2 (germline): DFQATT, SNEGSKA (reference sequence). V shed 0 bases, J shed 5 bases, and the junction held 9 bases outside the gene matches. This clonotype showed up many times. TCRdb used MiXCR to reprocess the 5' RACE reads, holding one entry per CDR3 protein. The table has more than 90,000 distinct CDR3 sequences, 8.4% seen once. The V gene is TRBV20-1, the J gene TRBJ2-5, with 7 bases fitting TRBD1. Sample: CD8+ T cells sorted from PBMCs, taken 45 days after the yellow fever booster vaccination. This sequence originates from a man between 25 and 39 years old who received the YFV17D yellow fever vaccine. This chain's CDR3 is CSARDPVTGEETQYF. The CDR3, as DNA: TGCAGTGCTAGAGACCCAGTAACAGGGGAGGAGACCCAGTACTTC.